The T cell receptor beta chain under discussion was sequenced for a study of cytomegalovirus exposure and HLA in healthy donors. V lost 10 bases and J lost 0, with 6 bases in between. This CDR3 is 12 amino acids long. The germline CDR1 and CDR2 sequences are MNHEY and SVGAGI. This clone has just a few counts. Its specificity is not known. Study results and limitations: TCR beta chains numbering 164 were designated cytomegalovirus-associated.

The PCR employed 60 Vbeta primers together with 13 Jbeta primers. Only in-frame clones appear in the TCRdb table, and some are missing; sequencing was by immunoSEQ multiplex PCR. The table shows around 140,000 clones, with roughly 79% occurring only once. The sequence was obtained from a woman under 30 in good health and CMV-seronegative. Material for sequencing was PBMCs. This chain links TRBV6-5 with TRBJ1-4; D gene uncertain. The CDR3 region has the DNA TGTGCCACGTACACAACTAATGAAAAACTGTTTTTT. Protein: CATYTTNEKLFF.